The 27 T cell receptor beta chains reported below all come from one sample, sequenced in a study of human T cells and chemical hapten exposure. Time point of the sample: pre-sensitization, week 0. The treatment is: therapeutic diphenylcyclopropenone sensitization with weekly scalp DPC. TCRdb called the RACE reads again in MiXCR, with one record for every CDR3 protein. The sample carries around 120,000 distinct CDR3 sequences, around an eighth recorded once. This specimen was whole blood, taken in connection with sensitization to the hapten diphenylcyclopropenone (DPC). Every receptor here comes from a woman aged 18 to 35 with alopecia areata. Some clones in this sample may be carry-over from other donors' samples.

This clonotype was recorded many times. This chain connects TRBV7-8 to TRBJ1-1, with no clear D. The ends were cut back, 1 base at V and 0 bases at J, with 12 bases in the middle. The V gene's germline CDR1 is SGHVS and CDR2 FQNEAQ. The CDR3 consists of 16 residues. The CDR3 DNA reads as TGTGCCAGCAGCTTAGTTTCTGGAGACATGAACACTGAAGCTTTCTTT. Protein sequence: CASSLVSGDMNTEAFF. The full variable domain, completed using reference TRBV7-8 and TRBJ1-1, is GAGVSQSPRYKVAKRGQDVALRCDPISGHVSLFWYQQALGQGPEFLTYFQNEAQLDKSGLPSDRFFAERPEGSVSTLKIQRTQQEDSAVYLCASSLVSGDMNTEAFFGQGTRLTVV.

The CDR3, as DNA: TGCAGTGCTAGTACCGGAATGAACACTGAAGCTTTCTTT. Translated, it gives CSASTGMNTEAFF. The chain has TRBV20-1 and TRBJ1-1; D remains ambiguous. V shed 3 bases and J shed 0 bases, with 8 bases lying between them. This CDR3 comprises 13 residues. Germline V lookup: CDR1 DFQATT, CDR2 SNEGSKA (reference sequence).

This clonotype was seen ten or more times. The chain carries TRBV6-5 and TRBJ1-2; D is perhaps TRBD1 (6 bases). Germline CDR1 is MNHEY and CDR2 is SVGAGI. V lost 6 bases and J lost 5, with 13 bases in between. The CDR3 is 13 residues long. CDR3 in DNA: TGTGCCAGCAGGTTAAACAGGGTGTATGGCTACACCTTC. This gives the protein CASRLNRVYGYTF.

This chain connects TRBV29-1 to TRBJ2-5, with D uncertain. Germline loops: CDR1 SQVTM, CDR2 ANQGSEA. Trimming left V 4 bases short and J 2 bases short, with 14 bases between. CDR3 size: 14 residues. CDR3: CSVGKGLVQETQYF. In nucleotides, the CDR3 is TGCAGCGTTGGCAAAGGGCTCGTACAAGAGACCCAGTACTTC.

This clonotype was picked up a small number of times. The rearrangement joins TRBV5-5 to TRBJ1-2; D not certain. Germline V CDR1 and CDR2: SGHKS, YYEKEE (reference sequence). V lost 1 base and J 4 bases, leaving 5 bases between the germline ends. The CDR3 totals 12 residues. The CDR3 DNA sequence: TGTGCCAGCAGCTTGCTACGCTATGGCTACACCTTC. It yields the protein CASSLLRYGYTF.

The CDR3 protein is CASSPQGGGGNTIYF. The CDR3 bases are TGTGCCAGCAGCCCACAGGGAGGCGGTGGAAACACCATATATTTT. J is TRBJ1-3 and V is TRBV2; perhaps TRBD1 as D (6 bases). The CDR3 length is 15 residues. V lost 6 bases and J 3 bases, leaving 15 bases between the germline ends. CDR1 and CDR2 (germline): SNHLY, FYNNEI. Supplemented by reference TRBV2 and TRBJ1-3, the full variable domain reads EPEVTQTPSHQVTQMGQEVILRCVPISNHLYFYWYRQILGQKVEFLVSFYNNEISEKSEIFDDQFSVERPDGSNFTLKIRSTKLEDSAMYFCASSPQGGGGNTIYFGEGSWLTVV.

A few counts support this clonotype. J is TRBJ2-5 and V is TRBV27, with a possible D match to TRBD1 (6 bases). The germline gives CDR1 MNHEY, CDR2 SMNVEV (reference sequence). The V end lost 2 bases, the J end lost 3 bases, and 13 bases lay between the germline ends. This CDR3 has 15 residues. The CDR3 is CASSLGAGTKETQYF. In nucleotides, the CDR3 is TGTGCCAGCAGTTTAGGAGCCGGGACAAAAGAGACCCAGTACTTC.

The chain uses TRBV24-1 and TRBJ2-5, with TRBD2 identical over 11 bases. V trimming: 8 bases; J trimming: 0 bases; junction bases outside the gene matches: 10. CDR3 length equals 17 residues. CDR1 is KGHDR and CDR2 is SFDVKD in the germline V gene. The CDR3 here is CATKSPTSGGYQETQYF. The CDR3 bases are TGTGCCACCAAATCCCCAACTAGCGGGGGATACCAAGAGACCCAGTACTTC.

The table lists this clonotype with a few counts. This chain connects TRBV4-2 to TRBJ2-1; no clear D. Germline CDR1 reads LGHNA; CDR2 reads YNFKEQ. The V end lost 2 bases, the J end lost 0 bases, and 8 bases lay between the germline ends. The CDR3 consists of 15 residues. CDR3 protein: CASSQSSNSYNEQFF. The DNA of the CDR3 is TGTGCCAGCAGCCAATCTAGTAACTCCTACAATGAGCAGTTCTTC.

This clonotype was recorded at least ten times. V is TRBV4-3 and J is TRBJ2-1; either TRBD1 or TRBD2 may fit D (5 bases each). The CDR3 has 12 amino acids. CDR1 LGHNA and CDR2 YSLEER come from the germline V gene. V lost 3 bases and J 8 bases, leaving 8 bases between the germline ends. The CDR3 bases are TGCGCCAGCAGCCAGAGGGGCTATGAGCAGTTCTTC. This gives the protein CASSQRGYEQFF.

This sequence joins TRBV29-1 and TRBJ2-3; D not certain. The V gene lost 7 bases and the J gene lost 0 bases, with 8 bases spanning the gap. CDR3 length: 12 amino acids. Germline CDR1 reads SQVTM; CDR2 reads ANQGSEA. The DNA for the CDR3 is TGCAGCGCGAAAACTAGCACAGATACGCAGTATTTT. This sequence encodes CSAKTSTDTQYF.

Many counts were recorded for this clonotype. V usage is TRBV19 and J usage is TRBJ2-2; 7 nucleotides line up with TRBD2. The J segment lost 12 bases and the V segment lost 7 bases, leaving 11 bases of the junction unmatched. CDR1 is LNHDA and CDR2 is SQIVND in the germline V gene (reference sequence). The CDR3 covers 13 residues. The chain's CDR3 is CASTHTRGVQLFF. CDR3 nucleotide sequence: TGTGCCAGTACTCACACACGGGGGGTTCAGCTGTTTTTT.

This clonotype was observed many times. The chain recombines TRBV20-1 with TRBJ2-3, with TRBD2 as a possible D gene (6 bases). V lost 3 bases and J lost 7, with 11 bases in between. This CDR3 contains 12 residues. From germline, CDR1 is DFQATT and CDR2 SNEGSKA (reference sequence). CDR3 nucleotide sequence: TGCAGTGCTAGTCGGGGGAGGAATACGCAGTATTTT. It is translated as CSASRGRNTQYF.

The chain is built from TRBV20-1 and TRBJ2-1, with TRBD2 matching 9 bases. CDR3 size: 14 residues. Germline V gene lookup returns CDR1 DFQATT and CDR2 SNEGSKA (reference sequence). V lost 0 bases and J lost 9; bases outside the gene matches: 6. This CDR3 is CSARDRRGGSEQFF. CDR3 in DNA: TGCAGTGCTAGAGATCGGCGGGGGGGCAGTGAGCAGTTCTTC.

V is TRBV20-1 and J is TRBJ2-7; 9 positions agree with TRBD1. From germline, CDR1 is DFQATT and CDR2 SNEGSKA (reference sequence). CDR3 length equals 14 residues. V dropped 7 bases and J dropped 4; count of bases not matched to a gene: 11. The CDR3 here is CSVPSGTGPYEQYF. CDR3 sequence (DNA): TGCAGTGTCCCATCCGGGACAGGGCCGTACGAGCAGTACTTC.

This clonotype was observed a few times. The CDR3 DNA sequence: TGTGCCAGCAGGCGGTTCAATTCACCCCTCCACTTT. Protein product: CASRRFNSPLHF. The chain uses TRBV2 and TRBJ1-6; D is uncertain. Germline CDR1 is SNHLY and CDR2 is FYNNEI. Trimming cost V 6 bases and J 7 bases, with 7 bases left between them. CDR3 size: 12 residues. Supplemented by reference TRBV2 and TRBJ1-6, the full variable domain reads EPEVTQTPSHQVTQMGQEVILRCVPISNHLYFYWYRQILGQKVEFLVSFYNNEISEKSEIFDDQFSVERPDGSNFTLKIRSTKLEDSAMYFCASRRFNSPLHFGNGTRLTVT.

This clonotype appeared a few times. The chain links TRBV6-2 or TRBV6-3 to TRBJ2-6, with 7 nucleotides matching TRBD1. The germline V gene encodes CDR1 MNHEY and CDR2 SVGEGT. The CDR3 extends over 20 amino acids. Unmatched junction bases numbered 12, after V lost 0 bases and J lost 1 base. CDR3 bases: TGTGCCAGCAGTTACTCGGACGCTGGACAGGTCCTTTCTGGGGCCAACGTCCTGACTTTC. This translates into CASSYSDAGQVLSGANVLTF.

This clonotype was picked up a small number of times. V gene TRBV29-1 combines with J gene TRBJ1-1; 7 bases align to TRBD1. The J segment lost 1 base and the V segment lost 4 bases, leaving 3 bases of the junction unmatched. From germline, CDR1 is SQVTM and CDR2 ANQGSEA. There are 13 residues in the CDR3. CDR3 in amino acids: CSVGGTENTEAFF. The CDR3 coding sequence is TGCAGCGTTGGGGGGACAGAGAACACTGAAGCTTTCTTT.

At least ten counts were recorded for this clonotype. The rearrangement uses TRBV3-1 and TRBJ1-2; TRBD1 matches 9 bases. J gave up 2 bases and V 5 bases, and 9 bases lay outside the gene matches. Germline CDR1 LGHDT, CDR2 YNNKEL (reference sequence). CDR3 length: 16 residues. This CDR3 reads CASSKRTGEGNYGYTF. Here the CDR3 DNA reads TGTGCCAGCAGCAAGAGGACAGGGGAGGGAAACTATGGCTACACCTTC.

This clonotype was counted at least ten times. The V gene is TRBV6-2 or TRBV6-3, the J gene TRBJ1-1; D gene ambiguous. V was shortened by 6 bases and J by 6 bases, with 8 bases between the two germline ends. The CDR3 runs to 11 residues. Germline V CDR1 and CDR2: MNHEY, SVGEGT. CDR3 sequence (DNA): TGTGCCAGCAGAGAACTGGCTGAAGCTTTCTTT. Its translation is CASRELAEAFF.

In this sample, this clonotype turned up a few times. The chain joins TRBV2 to TRBJ2-1, with D perhaps TRBD2 (7 bases). Trimming stripped 6 bases from V and 8 bases from J, with 20 bases between. This CDR3 spans 15 amino acids. Per the germline V gene, CDR1 is SNHLY and CDR2 is FYNNEI. The chain's CDR3 is CASRPTRRGLDEQFF. For the CDR3, the DNA is TGTGCCAGCAGGCCCACCCGGCGGGGGCTCGATGAGCAGTTCTTC. Full variable domain (outside the CDR3, taken from reference TRBV2 and TRBJ2-1): EPEVTQTPSHQVTQMGQEVILRCVPISNHLYFYWYRQILGQKVEFLVSFYNNEISEKSEIFDDQFSVERPDGSNFTLKIRSTKLEDSAMYFCASRPTRRGLDEQFFGPGTRLTVL.

This clonotype showed up just a few times. V gene TRBV7-6 combines with J gene TRBJ2-2; 10 bases fit TRBD1. V was pared by 5 bases and J by 4 bases, with 16 bases of the junction left unmatched. The V gene's germline CDR1 is SGHVS and CDR2 FNYEAQ. This CDR3 is 19 amino acids long. In nucleotides, the CDR3 is TGTGCCAGCAGCGCACTCGCCGGGACAGGGGTTTTCTCCACCGGGGAGCTGTTTTTT. Its translation: CASSALAGTGVFSTGELFF.

This clonotype was observed a handful of times. The gene calls are TRBV12-3 or TRBV12-4 and TRBJ1-1; 8 positions agree with TRBD1. The CDR3 spans 14 residues. V lost 3 bases to trimming and J lost 5 bases; unmatched junction nucleotides: 5. The CDR3 loop reads CASSFAGGGTEAFF. CDR3 DNA sequence: TGTGCCAGCAGTTTCGCAGGGGGCGGAACTGAAGCTTTCTTT.

The chain joins TRBV30 to TRBJ1-2, with D tentatively TRBD1 (6 bases). There are 13 residues in the CDR3. The V gene lost 1 base and the J gene lost 4 bases, with 10 bases spanning the gap. In germline, CDR1 is GTSNPN, CDR2 SVGIG (reference sequence). CDR3 in amino acids: CAWSAQGSYGYTF. The CDR3 nucleotides read TGTGCCTGGAGTGCACAGGGTAGCTATGGCTACACCTTC.

This clonotype appeared many times. The chain carries TRBV11-2 and TRBJ2-1; tentative D call: TRBD2 (6 bases). The CDR3 spans 15 residues. Germline CDR1 SGHAT, CDR2 FQNNGV. Trimming took off 5 bases at V and 6 bases at J, with 17 bases between the two ends. The DNA for the CDR3 is TGTGCCAGCAGCGGGGGGTATGGGACCCGCAATGAGCAGTTCTTC. Its translation: CASSGGYGTRNEQFF.

This clonotype appeared many times. The rearrangement links TRBV20-1 to TRBJ1-5; 9 bases agree with TRBD1. The V segment lost 3 bases and the J segment 6 bases; nucleotides outside the gene matches: 6. The germline CDR1 and CDR2 sequences are DFQATT and SNEGSKA (reference sequence). This CDR3 spans 14 amino acids. The CDR3 nucleotides are TGCAGTGCTAGTGCCACAGGGGGCGTTCAGCCCCAGCATTTT. Encoded protein: CSASATGGVQPQHF.

This clonotype was recorded at least ten times. This chain joins TRBV3-1 and TRBJ1-5; 9 nucleotides match TRBD1. Germline V gene lookup returns CDR1 LGHDT and CDR2 YNNKEL (reference sequence). J was trimmed by 4 bases and V by 3 bases; bases with no gene match: 4. The CDR3 totals 15 residues. The CDR3 region has the DNA TGTGCCAGCAGCCAGGGGACAGGGTGGAATCAGCCCCAGCATTTT. Translation: CASSQGTGWNQPQHF.